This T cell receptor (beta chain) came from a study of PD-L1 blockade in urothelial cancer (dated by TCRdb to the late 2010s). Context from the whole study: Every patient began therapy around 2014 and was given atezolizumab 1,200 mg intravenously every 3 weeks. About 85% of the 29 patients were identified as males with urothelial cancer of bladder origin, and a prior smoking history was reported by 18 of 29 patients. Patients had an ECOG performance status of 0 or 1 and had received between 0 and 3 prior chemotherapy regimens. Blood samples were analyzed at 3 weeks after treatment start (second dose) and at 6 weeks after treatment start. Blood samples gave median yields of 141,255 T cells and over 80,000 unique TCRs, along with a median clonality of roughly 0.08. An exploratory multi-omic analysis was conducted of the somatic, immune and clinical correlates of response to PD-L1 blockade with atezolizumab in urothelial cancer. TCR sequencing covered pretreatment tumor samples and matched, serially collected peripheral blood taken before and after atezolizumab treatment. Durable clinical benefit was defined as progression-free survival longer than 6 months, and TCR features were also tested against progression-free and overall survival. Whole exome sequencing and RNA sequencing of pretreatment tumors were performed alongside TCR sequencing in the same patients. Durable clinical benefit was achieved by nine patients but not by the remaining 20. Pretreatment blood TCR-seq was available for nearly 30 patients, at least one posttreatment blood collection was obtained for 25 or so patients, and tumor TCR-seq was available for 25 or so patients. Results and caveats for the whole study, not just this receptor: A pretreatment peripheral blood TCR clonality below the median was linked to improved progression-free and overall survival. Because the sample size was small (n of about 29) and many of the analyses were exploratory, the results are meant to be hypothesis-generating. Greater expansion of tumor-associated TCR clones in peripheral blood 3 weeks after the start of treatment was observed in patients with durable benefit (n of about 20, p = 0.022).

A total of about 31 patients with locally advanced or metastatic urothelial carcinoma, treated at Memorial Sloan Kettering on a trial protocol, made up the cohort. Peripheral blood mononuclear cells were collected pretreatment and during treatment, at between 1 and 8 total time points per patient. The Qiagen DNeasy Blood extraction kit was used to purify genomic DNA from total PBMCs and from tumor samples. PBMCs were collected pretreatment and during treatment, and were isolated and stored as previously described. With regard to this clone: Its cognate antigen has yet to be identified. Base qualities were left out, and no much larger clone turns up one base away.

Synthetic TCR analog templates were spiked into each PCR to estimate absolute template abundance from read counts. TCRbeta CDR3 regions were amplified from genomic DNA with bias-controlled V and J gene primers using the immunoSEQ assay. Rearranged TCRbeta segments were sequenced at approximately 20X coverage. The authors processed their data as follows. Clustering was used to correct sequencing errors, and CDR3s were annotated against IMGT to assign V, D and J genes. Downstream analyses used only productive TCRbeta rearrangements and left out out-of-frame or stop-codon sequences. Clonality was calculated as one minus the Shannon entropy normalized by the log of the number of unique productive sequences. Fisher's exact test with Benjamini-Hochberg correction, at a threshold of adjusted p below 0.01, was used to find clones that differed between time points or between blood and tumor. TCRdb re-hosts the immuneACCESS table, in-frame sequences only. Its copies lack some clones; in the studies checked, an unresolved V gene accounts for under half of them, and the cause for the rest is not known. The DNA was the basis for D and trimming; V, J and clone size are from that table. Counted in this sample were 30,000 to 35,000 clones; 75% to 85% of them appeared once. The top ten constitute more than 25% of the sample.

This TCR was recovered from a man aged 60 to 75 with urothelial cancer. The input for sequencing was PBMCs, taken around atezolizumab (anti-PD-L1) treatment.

The CDR3 region has the sequence CASSGARAGTSPLHF. The nucleotides are TGTGCCAGCAGTGGCGCCAGGGCTGGAACCTCACCCCTCCACTTT. In this chain, TRBV28 is recombined with TRBJ1-6; TRBD1 is possibly the D segment (5 matching bases). CDR3 length: 15 amino acids, cysteine to phenylalanine. The DNA shown is the 45-base CDR3, in frame from base 1. The germline ends are 18 bases apart after V is trimmed by 5 bases and J by 10 bases. The germline V gene sets CDR1 to MDHEN and CDR2 to SYDVKM.